The 10 T cell receptor beta chains in this list originate from one sample, sequenced in a study of shared clonotypes between healthy human individuals. The protocol was immunoSEQ multiplex PCR, while the TCRdb copy is restricted to in-frame clones and leaves out a portion. The sample lists 1.5 million to 2.5 million clones, approximately 94% seen once, with more than 0.9% in the top ten. Positively selected for CCR7, the CD45RO-negative cells used as naive CD8 cells excluded terminally differentiated effector memory CD45RA+ cells. Sequenced input: naive CD8+ T cells sorted from blood. All receptors come from a man aged 18 to 30 in good health.

The chain recombines TRBV13 with TRBJ2-7; 8 bases fit TRBD1. V trimming: 2 bases; J trimming: 7 bases; junction bases outside the gene matches: 10. Germline V lookup: CDR1 PRHDT, CDR2 FYEKMQ (reference sequence). The CDR3 contains 15 residues. CDR3 bases: TGTGCCAGCAGCTTAACCCCAGACAGGGGCGAAGAGCAGTACTTC. Translated, it gives CASSLTPDRGEEQYF.

This clone appeared a single time. The V call is TRBV19, the J call TRBJ2-7; TRBD1 matches 9 bases. The length of the CDR3 is 15 residues. CDR1 and CDR2 from the germline V gene are LNHDA and SQIVND (reference sequence). With 3 bases clipped from V and 5 bases from J, the junction kept 8 bases outside the gene matches. The CDR3 sequence is CASSITGGPLHEQYF. Written as DNA, the CDR3 is TGTGCCAGTAGTATTACAGGGGGCCCACTCCACGAGCAGTACTTC.

Only one count was recorded for this clone. The V gene is TRBV15, the J gene TRBJ2-4, with unresolved D. The germline gives CDR1 LNHNV, CDR2 YYDKDF (reference sequence). V gave up 0 bases and J gave up 11 bases, with 11 bases separating them. This CDR3 is built from 13 residues. The CDR3 DNA reads as TGTGCCACCAGCAGAGATCTTGGAGACGTTCAGTACTTC. Translation: CATSRDLGDVQYF.

The chain uses TRBV9 and TRBJ2-7; TRBD2 is a possible D gene (5 bases). Trimming took 0 bases from V and 4 from J, leaving 11 bases between them. Germline CDR1 is SGDLS and CDR2 is YYNGEE. This CDR3 is 14 amino acids long. CDR3 bases: TGTGCCAGCAGCGTAGGAGGGATTCAATACGAGCAGTACTTC. Residues: CASSVGGIQYEQYF.

The rearrangement uses TRBV9 and TRBJ2-7; TRBD1 matches at 7 bases. The CDR3 contains 16 residues. Germline CDR1 SGDLS, CDR2 YYNGEE. The ends lost 3 bases at V and 4 bases at J; junction bases unmatched: 13. As DNA, the CDR3 is TGTGCCAGCAGCGGAGGACCCGACAGGGATTATTACGAGCAGTACTTC. Translation: CASSGGPDRDYYEQYF. Drawing the rest from reference TRBV9 and TRBJ2-7, the complete variable domain is DSGVTQTPKHLITATGQRVTLRCSPRSGDLSVYWYQQSLDQGLQFLIQYYNGEERAKGNILERFSAQQFPDLHSELNLSSLELGDSALYFCASSGGPDRDYYEQYFGPGTRLTVT.

The chain uses TRBV5-1 and TRBJ2-1; D gene ambiguous. Per germline, CDR1 SGHRS and CDR2 YFSETQ. The CDR3 runs 13 residues. Trimming took 2 bases from V and 2 from J, leaving 5 bases between them. The CDR3 protein is CASSLEAYNEQFF. The CDR3 coding sequence is TGCGCCAGCAGCTTAGAAGCCTACAATGAGCAGTTCTTC.

The rearrangement joins TRBV4-3 to TRBJ1-4, with a possible D match to TRBD1 (5 bases). The V end was cut by 0 bases, the J end by 7 bases, with 12 bases between. The CDR3 contains 15 residues. Germline V gene sequence: CDR1 LGHNA, CDR2 YSLEER. The CDR3 region has the DNA TGCGCCAGCAGCCAAGATTCGGCAGGGAGTGAAAAACTGTTTTTT. Amino acids: CASSQDSAGSEKLFF.

This clone was observed a single time. This chain joins TRBV10-1 and TRBJ2-5; 11 nucleotides line up with TRBD2. With V trimmed by 0 bases and J by 3 bases, 0 bases remained unmatched. The CDR3 is 15 amino acids. Germline V gene data show CDR1 as WNHNN and CDR2 as SYGVQD (reference sequence). Here the CDR3 DNA reads TGCGCCAGCAGTGAGTCGACTAGCGGGGAAGAGACCCAGTACTTC. It translates to CASSESTSGEETQYF.

The chain has TRBV6-1 and TRBJ2-7, with unresolved D. The V end lost 2 bases, the J end lost 2 bases, and 13 bases lay between the germline ends. Germline V CDR1 and CDR2: MNHNS, SASEGT. This CDR3 is built from 15 residues. The CDR3 coding sequence is TGTGCCAGCAGTGAATGGGTTGGCGGAGCCTACGAGCAGTACTTC. Its protein is CASSEWVGGAYEQYF.

Details on this clone: The sample holds other DNA sequences that translate to the same CDR3. The chain links TRBV19 to TRBJ2-1, with D perhaps matching TRBD1 or TRBD2 (5 bases each). CDR1 and CDR2 (germline): LNHDA, SQIVND (reference sequence). There are 14 residues in the CDR3. Deletions cut 5 bases from V and 0 bases from J, with 8 bases between. The DNA of the CDR3 is TGTGCCAGTAGTTACGGGACCTCCTACAATGAGCAGTTCTTC. Its translation is CASSYGTSYNEQFF.